Below, 20 T cell receptor beta chains from the same sample are listed, as sequenced in a study of T cells after yellow fever vaccination. TCRdb called the 5' RACE reads again in MiXCR, with one record for every CDR3 protein. This table has around 600,000 distinct CDR3 sequences, 9% to 15% appearing once. The sequences come from PBMCs, collected on the day of the yellow fever booster vaccination. The source of these receptors is a man younger than 45 who received the YFV17D yellow fever vaccine.

The sample holds a few counts of this clonotype. The CDR3 region is CASSDLDWYGEQFF. CDR3 nucleotide sequence: TGTGCCAGCAGCGATCTCGACTGGTACGGTGAGCAGTTCTTC. The chain couples TRBV3-1 to TRBJ2-1; D gene ambiguous. Germline CDR1 and CDR2: LGHDT and YNNKEL (reference sequence). This CDR3 has 14 amino acids. V dropped 5 bases and J dropped 9 bases, with 17 bases sitting between them.

The rearrangement links TRBV20-1 to TRBJ2-7; D might be TRBD1 (5 bases). Germline CDR1 and CDR2: DFQATT and SNEGSKA (reference sequence). V was cut by 5 bases and J by 0 bases, with 14 bases left in between. CDR3 size: 14 residues. This chain's CDR3 is CSAPKTASSYEQYF. CDR3 in DNA: TGCAGTGCTCCGAAGACAGCGAGCTCCTACGAGCAGTACTTC.

This clonotype was observed a few times. The gene calls are TRBV5-1 and TRBJ2-2, with 11 nucleotides matching TRBD1. Trimming at V came to 4 bases and at J to 5 bases, leaving 7 bases not matched to a gene. There are 16 residues in the CDR3. The V gene's germline CDR1 is SGHRS and CDR2 YFSETQ. CDR3 in amino acids: CASSRRTGGMTGELFF. In nucleotides, the CDR3 is TGCGCCAGCAGCCGGCGGACAGGGGGCATGACCGGGGAGCTGTTTTTT.

This clonotype occurred many times. The V call is TRBV12-3 or TRBV12-4, the J call TRBJ2-2; D is possibly TRBD1 (6 bases). The V end lost 5 bases, the J end lost 6 bases, and 19 bases lay between the germline ends. This CDR3 spans 16 amino acids. CDR3 nucleotides: TGTGCCAGCAGTCGATTGACAGGTTCAATTCCCGGGGAGCTGTTTTTT. This encodes CASSRLTGSIPGELFF.

This clonotype was counted between two and nine times. The V and J genes are TRBV5-1 and TRBJ1-1; 9 positions match TRBD1. Germline CDR1 and CDR2: SGHRS and YFSETQ. V lost 7 bases and J lost 7; bases outside the gene matches: 8. This CDR3 is built from 13 residues. The CDR3 loop reads CASGGQGGHEAFF. The CDR3 DNA reads as TGCGCCAGCGGGGGACAGGGCGGGCATGAAGCTTTCTTT.

This clonotype has a handful of counts. The chain uses TRBV5-6 and TRBJ2-3, with D uncertain. CDR1 is SGHDT and CDR2 is YYEEEE in the germline V gene. There are 14 residues in the CDR3. V was clipped by 3 bases and J by 2 bases, with 10 bases between them. The CDR3 nucleotides are TGTGCCAGCAGCTCGGCCAGCAACACAGATACGCAGTATTTT. Its protein is CASSSASNTDTQYF.

The chain links TRBV2 to TRBJ2-7, with 12 bases fitting TRBD2. Germline CDR1 is SNHLY and CDR2 is FYNNEI. With 5 bases clipped from V and 5 bases from J, the junction kept 16 bases outside the gene matches. This CDR3 is built from 18 residues. CDR3 sequence reads: CASSFILAGGPGRNEQYF. The CDR3 DNA sequence: TGTGCCAGCAGTTTTATCCTAGCGGGAGGGCCAGGAAGGAACGAGCAGTACTTC.

This clonotype showed up just a few times. This rearrangement joins TRBV20-1 to TRBJ2-1; 7 bases are shared with TRBD2. The germline gives CDR1 DFQATT, CDR2 SNEGSKA (reference sequence). After removal of 1 base from V and 6 bases from J, the junction contained 12 bases not matched to a gene. This CDR3 region has 16 residues. CDR3 protein: CSARGSGGPGGNEQFF. DNA for the CDR3: TGCAGTGCTAGAGGATCGGGAGGCCCAGGCGGCAATGAGCAGTTCTTC.

This clonotype came up a few times. CDR3 bases: TGTGCCAGCAACAGTGATAGCAATCAGCCCCAGCATTTT. This gives the protein CASNSDSNQPQHF. The chain has TRBV18 and TRBJ1-5; D is ambiguous. CDR1 is KGHSH and CDR2 is LQKENI in the germline V gene. CDR3 length equals 13 residues. Trimming pared 8 bases from V and 0 bases from J, leaving 8 bases between.

Many counts were recorded for this clonotype. The V call is TRBV7-8, the J call TRBJ2-2; D is undetermined. The CDR3 length is 17 residues. The germline CDR1 and CDR2 sequences are SGHVS and FQNEAQ. Trimming cost V 5 bases and J 1 base, with 17 bases left between them. The CDR3 protein is CASSGDSVGVNTGELFF. The CDR3 coding sequence is TGTGCCAGCAGCGGCGACTCTGTTGGTGTGAACACCGGGGAGCTGTTTTTT.

This clonotype appeared a few times. The rearrangement joins TRBV30 to TRBJ1-5, with a weak D call TRBD1 (5 bases). CDR1 and CDR2 from the germline V gene are GTSNPN and SVGIG (reference sequence). Trimming cost V 0 bases and J 5 bases, with 11 bases left between them. The CDR3 is made up of 14 amino acids. CDR3 loop: CAWSVGRADQPQHF. The CDR3 DNA sequence: TGTGCCTGGAGTGTCGGCAGGGCCGATCAGCCCCAGCATTTT.

The V gene is TRBV5-6, the J gene TRBJ2-7, with D maybe TRBD2 (5 bases). Trimming took 0 bases from V and 0 from J, leaving 13 bases between them. This CDR3 contains 16 residues. From germline, CDR1 is SGHDT and CDR2 YYEEEE. CDR3 DNA sequence: TGTGCCAGCAGCTTGGGTCCTAGCCGGAGCTCCTACGAGCAGTACTTC. It yields the protein CASSLGPSRSSYEQYF.

The sample holds a few counts of this clonotype. This chain links TRBV28 with TRBJ2-7; 7 nucleotides match TRBD2. This CDR3 region has 13 residues. V lost 4 bases and J lost 2; bases outside the gene matches: 2. The V gene's germline CDR1 is MDHEN and CDR2 SYDVKM. The CDR3 DNA is TGTGCCAGCAGTTATAGCGGGCCCTACGAGCAGTACTTC. Translated, it gives CASSYSGPYEQYF.

This clonotype has at least ten counts. This chain joins TRBV11-1 and TRBJ2-1; either TRBD1 or TRBD2 may fit D (6 bases each). Per germline, CDR1 SGHAT and CDR2 FQDESV (reference sequence). The CDR3 has 15 residues. V shed 1 base and J shed 1 base, with 8 bases lying between them. In DNA, the CDR3 is TGTGCCAGCAGCTTAGAGGGGGGATCCTACAATGAGCAGTTCTTC. This sequence encodes CASSLEGGSYNEQFF.

This rearrangement joins TRBV4-3 to TRBJ2-7; tentative D call: TRBD1 (7 bases). Germline CDR1 is LGHNA and CDR2 is YSLEER. Trimming took 1 base from V and 7 from J, leaving 14 bases between them. CDR3 size: 14 residues. The CDR3 protein is CASSQADRAGEQYF. For the CDR3, the DNA is TGCGCCAGCAGCCAAGCCGACAGGGCGGGGGAGCAGTACTTC.

This clonotype was observed a few times. The J gene is TRBJ2-1, the V gene TRBV30; 14 nucleotides agree with TRBD2. V was pared by 5 bases and J by 10 bases, with 4 bases of the junction left unmatched. In germline, CDR1 is GTSNPN, CDR2 SVGIG (reference sequence). This CDR3 is built from 13 residues. DNA of the CDR3: TGTGCCTGGGGTGGGACTAGCGGGAGAGAGCAGTTCTTC. It codes for CAWGGTSGREQFF.

At least ten counts were recorded for this clonotype. The chain couples TRBV28 to TRBJ2-2; D is possibly TRBD1 (6 bases). This CDR3 contains 15 residues. Germline values: CDR1 MDHEN, CDR2 SYDVKM. V lost 6 bases and J lost 0, with 11 bases in between. Written as DNA, the CDR3 is TGTGCCAGCAGGGTGGACAGAGCGAACACCGGGGAGCTGTTTTTT. This translates into CASRVDRANTGELFF.

The chain links TRBV19 to TRBJ1-5; a possible D gene is TRBD1 (5 bases). The CDR3 consists of 16 residues. V was shortened by 5 bases and J by 3 bases, with 17 bases between the two germline ends. Germline V gives CDR1 LNHDA, CDR2 SQIVND (reference sequence). As DNA, the CDR3 is TGTGCCAGTAGTGTCGATCGGGGGTGGACCAATCAGCCCCAGCATTTT. This sequence encodes CASSVDRGWTNQPQHF.

The V gene is TRBV6-1, the J gene TRBJ1-5, with 7 nucleotides matching TRBD1. The CDR3 contains 14 residues. J was trimmed by 5 bases and V by 7 bases; bases with no gene match: 8. Germline V gene sequence: CDR1 MNHNS, CDR2 SASEGT. The CDR3 region has the DNA TGTGCCAGCACCAGACAACAGGGGCATCAGCCCCAGCATTTT. Protein sequence: CASTRQQGHQPQHF.

This clonotype has only a few counts. The V call is TRBV11-3, the J call TRBJ2-1, with D possibly TRBD1 on 6 matching bases. The CDR3 length is 13 residues. Trimming shortened V by 5 bases and J by 7 bases, and 12 bases separated the two germline ends. Germline loops: CDR1 SGHNT, CDR2 YENEEA. CDR3 region: CASSKSQGNEQFF. DNA for the CDR3: TGTGCCAGCAGCAAATCCCAGGGGAATGAGCAGTTCTTC.